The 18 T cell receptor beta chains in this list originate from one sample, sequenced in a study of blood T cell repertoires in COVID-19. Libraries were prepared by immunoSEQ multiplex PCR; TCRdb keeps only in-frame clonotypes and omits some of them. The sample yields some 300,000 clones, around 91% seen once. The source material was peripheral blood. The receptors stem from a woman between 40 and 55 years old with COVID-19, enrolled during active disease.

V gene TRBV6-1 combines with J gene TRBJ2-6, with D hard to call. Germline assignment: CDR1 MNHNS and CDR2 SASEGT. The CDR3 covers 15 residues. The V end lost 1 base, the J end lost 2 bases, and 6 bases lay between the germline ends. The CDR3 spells CASSEGAPGANVLTF. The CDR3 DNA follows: TGTGCCAGCAGTGAAGGCGCTCCTGGGGCCAACGTCCTGACTTTC.

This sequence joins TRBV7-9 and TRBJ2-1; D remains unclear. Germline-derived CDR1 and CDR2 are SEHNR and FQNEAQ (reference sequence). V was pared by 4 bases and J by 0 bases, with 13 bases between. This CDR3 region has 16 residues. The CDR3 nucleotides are TGTGCCAGCAGCTCCCTCAGGCTGAGCTCCTACAATGAGCAGTTCTTC. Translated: CASSSLRLSSYNEQFF.

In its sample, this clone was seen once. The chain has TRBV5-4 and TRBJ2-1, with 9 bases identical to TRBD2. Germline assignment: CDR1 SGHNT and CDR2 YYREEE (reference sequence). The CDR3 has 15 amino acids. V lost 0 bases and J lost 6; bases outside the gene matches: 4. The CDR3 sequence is CASSLAGGGANEQFF. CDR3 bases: TGTGCCAGCAGCTTGGCGGGCGGGGGGGCCAATGAGCAGTTCTTC.

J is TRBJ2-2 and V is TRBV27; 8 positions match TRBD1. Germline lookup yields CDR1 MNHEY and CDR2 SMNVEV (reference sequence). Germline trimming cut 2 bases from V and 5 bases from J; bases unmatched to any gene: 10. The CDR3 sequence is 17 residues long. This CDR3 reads CASSLESAGGKTGELFF. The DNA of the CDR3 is TGTGCCAGCAGTTTAGAGTCGGCAGGGGGCAAAACCGGGGAGCTGTTTTTT.

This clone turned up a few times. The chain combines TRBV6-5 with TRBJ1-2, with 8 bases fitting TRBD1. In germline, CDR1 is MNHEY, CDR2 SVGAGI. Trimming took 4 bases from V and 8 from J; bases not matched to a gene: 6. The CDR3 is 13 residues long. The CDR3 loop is CASSSQGADGYTF. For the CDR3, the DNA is TGTGCCAGCAGTTCCCAGGGGGCAGACGGCTACACCTTC.

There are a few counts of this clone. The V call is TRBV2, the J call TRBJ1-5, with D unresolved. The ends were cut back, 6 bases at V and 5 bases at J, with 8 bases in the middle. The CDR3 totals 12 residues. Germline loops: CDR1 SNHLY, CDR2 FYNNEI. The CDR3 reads CASRKRDQPQHF. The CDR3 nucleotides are TGTGCCAGCAGGAAGCGTGATCAGCCCCAGCATTTT. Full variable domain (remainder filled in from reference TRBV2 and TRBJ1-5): EPEVTQTPSHQVTQMGQEVILRCVPISNHLYFYWYRQILGQKVEFLVSFYNNEISEKSEIFDDQFSVERPDGSNFTLKIRSTKLEDSAMYFCASRKRDQPQHFGDGTRLSIL.

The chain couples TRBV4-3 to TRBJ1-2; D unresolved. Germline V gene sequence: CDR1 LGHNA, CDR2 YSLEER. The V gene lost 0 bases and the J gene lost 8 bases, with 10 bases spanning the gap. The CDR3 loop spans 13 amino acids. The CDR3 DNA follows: TGCGCCAGCAGCCAAGATAGAGGGATGGGCTACACCTTC. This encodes CASSQDRGMGYTF.

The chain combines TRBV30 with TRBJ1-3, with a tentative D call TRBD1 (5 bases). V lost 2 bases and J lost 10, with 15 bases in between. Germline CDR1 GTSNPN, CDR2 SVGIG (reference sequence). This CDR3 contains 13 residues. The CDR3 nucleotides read TGTGCCTGGAGTTTCAAAGGGGTTGGGACCATATATTTT. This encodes CAWSFKGVGTIYF.

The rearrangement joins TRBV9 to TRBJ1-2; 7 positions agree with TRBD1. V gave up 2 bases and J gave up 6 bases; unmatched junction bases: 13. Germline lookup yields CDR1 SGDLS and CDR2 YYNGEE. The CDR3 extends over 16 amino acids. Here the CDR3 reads CASSVGAEGGADGYTF. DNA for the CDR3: TGTGCCAGCAGCGTTGGGGCCGAAGGGGGCGCGGATGGCTACACCTTC.

The CDR3 DNA sequence: TGCGCCAGCAGCCAAGACAGCCTCAGGGTCCAAGCTTTCTTT. This sequence encodes CASSQDSLRVQAFF. The V gene is TRBV4-3, the J gene TRBJ1-1; tentatively, D is TRBD1 (5 bases). The V and J ends lost 0 bases and 9 bases respectively, with 14 bases between them. Germline V gene lookup returns CDR1 LGHNA and CDR2 YSLEER. The CDR3 has 14 amino acids.

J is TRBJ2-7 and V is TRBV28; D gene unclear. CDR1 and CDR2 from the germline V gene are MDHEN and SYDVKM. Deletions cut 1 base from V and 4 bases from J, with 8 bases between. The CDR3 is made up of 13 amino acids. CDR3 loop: CASSLSLTYEQYF. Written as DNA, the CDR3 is TGTGCCAGCAGTTTATCGCTTACTTACGAGCAGTACTTC.

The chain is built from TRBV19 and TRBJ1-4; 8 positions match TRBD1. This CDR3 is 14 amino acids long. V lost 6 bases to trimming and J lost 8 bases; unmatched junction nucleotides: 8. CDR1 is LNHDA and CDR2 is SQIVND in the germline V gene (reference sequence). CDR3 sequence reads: CASRATGAREKLFF. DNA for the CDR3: TGTGCCAGTAGAGCGACAGGGGCGCGGGAAAAACTGTTTTTT.

This CDR3 reads CASSPGKHNQPQHF. CDR3 bases: TGTGCCAGCAGCCCAGGGAAACACAATCAGCCCCAGCATTTT. The V gene is TRBV27, the J gene TRBJ1-5; perhaps TRBD1 as D (5 bases). The CDR3 length is 14 residues. Germline V gene lookup returns CDR1 MNHEY and CDR2 SMNVEV (reference sequence). V lost 6 bases, J lost 3 bases, and 12 bases lay in between.

CDR3 loop: CAISEGLAGVPDTGELFF. The CDR3 region has the DNA TGTGCCATCAGTGAGGGGCTAGCGGGAGTCCCGGACACCGGGGAGCTGTTTTTT. The chain combines TRBV10-3 with TRBJ2-2, with TRBD2 identical over 10 bases. V shed 2 bases and J 3 bases; nucleotides not matched to a gene: 9. Germline-derived CDR1 and CDR2 are ENHRY and SYGVKD. The CDR3 is 18 residues long.

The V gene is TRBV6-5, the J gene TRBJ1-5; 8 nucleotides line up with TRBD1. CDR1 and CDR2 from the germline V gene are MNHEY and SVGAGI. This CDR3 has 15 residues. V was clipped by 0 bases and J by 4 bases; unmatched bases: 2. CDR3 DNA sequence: TGTGCCAGCAGTTACTCCGGACAGGGTAATCAGCCCCAGCATTTT. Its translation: CASSYSGQGNQPQHF.

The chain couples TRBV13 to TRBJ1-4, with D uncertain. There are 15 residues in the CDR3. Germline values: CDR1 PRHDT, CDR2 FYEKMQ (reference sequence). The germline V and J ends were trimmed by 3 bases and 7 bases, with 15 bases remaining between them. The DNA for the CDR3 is TGTGCCAGCAGCTTCGAGGGTACTGTTGGTGAAAAACTGTTTTTT. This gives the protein CASSFEGTVGEKLFF.

CDR3 bases: TGTGCCAGCAGTTTAGGGACAGGGGAGAGACCCTATAATTCACCCCTCCACTTT. It yields the protein CASSLGTGERPYNSPLHF. The chain has TRBV28 and TRBJ1-6; 10 bases fit TRBD1. There are 18 residues in the CDR3. V lost 2 bases, J lost 2 bases, and 6 bases stayed unmatched. Germline V gene data show CDR1 as MDHEN and CDR2 as SYDVKM.

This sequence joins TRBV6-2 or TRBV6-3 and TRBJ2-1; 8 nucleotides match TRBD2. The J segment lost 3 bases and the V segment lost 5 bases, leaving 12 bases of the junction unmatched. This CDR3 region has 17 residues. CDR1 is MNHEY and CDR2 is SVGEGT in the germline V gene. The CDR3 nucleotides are TGTGCCAGCAGTCTACGTCGGGGGGGGGCCTACTACAATGAGCAGTTCTTC. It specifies CASSLRRGGAYYNEQFF.